What follows are 18 T cell receptor beta chains derived from one specimen sequenced in a study of cytomegalovirus exposure and HLA in healthy donors. Profiled with immunoSEQ multiplex PCR; TCRdb holds only in-frame clones, not every one. Of around 300,000 clones detected, 88% appear once; the ten largest clones hold about 0.86%. Sequences were obtained from PBMCs. These receptors all come from a young woman in good health and CMV-seronegative.

The J gene is TRBJ2-3, the V gene TRBV29-1, with 11 positions matching TRBD1. The CDR3 sequence is 14 residues long. Germline CDR1 is SQVTM and CDR2 is ANQGSEA. J lost 3 bases, V lost 6 bases, and 5 bases had no gene match. The CDR3: CSVAGTGGTDTQYF. The DNA for the CDR3 is TGCAGCGTAGCCGGGACAGGGGGTACAGATACGCAGTATTTT.

CDR3 DNA sequence: TGTGCCAGCAGCTTAACAAGGAGCGGGAGAACAGATACGCAGTATTTT. Protein: CASSLTRSGRTDTQYF. The gene calls are TRBV7-3 and TRBJ2-3, with 8 bases fitting TRBD2. The CDR3 is 16 amino acids. Trimming removed 0 bases from V and 3 bases from J; junction bases left unmatched: 5. CDR1 is SGHTA and CDR2 is FQGTGA in the germline V gene. The full variable domain, rest sourced from reference TRBV7-3 and TRBJ2-3, is GAGVSQTPSNKVTEKGKYVELRCDPISGHTALYWYRQSLGQGPEFLIYFQGTGAADDSGLPNDRFFAVRPEGSVSTLKIQRTERGDSAVYLCASSLTRSGRTDTQYFGPGTRLTVL.

The CDR3, as DNA: TGTGCCAGCAGCTCCGGCGGAGAGACCCAGTACTTC. Its translation: CASSSGGETQYF. The gene calls are TRBV13 and TRBJ2-5; D not certain. Germline CDR1 is PRHDT and CDR2 is FYEKMQ (reference sequence). The CDR3 covers 12 residues. The V gene lost 4 bases and the J gene lost 4 bases, with 7 bases spanning the gap. Drawing the rest from reference TRBV13 and TRBJ2-5, the complete variable domain is AAGVIQSPRHLIKEKRETATLKCYPIPRHDTVYWYQQGPGQDPQFLISFYEKMQSDKGSIPDRFSAQQFSDYHSELNMSSLELGDSALYFCASSSGGETQYFGPGTRLLVL.

This chain uses TRBV5-4 with TRBJ1-1; D ambiguous. Trimming took 3 bases from V and 3 from J, leaving 9 bases between them. Germline V gene lookup returns CDR1 SGHNT and CDR2 YYREEE (reference sequence). The CDR3 sequence is 13 residues long. The CDR3 region is CASSSFGHTEAFF. DNA of the CDR3: TGTGCCAGCAGCTCTTTTGGCCACACTGAAGCTTTCTTT.

This chain joins TRBV4-1 and TRBJ1-1, with 10 bases lining up with TRBD1. V shed 1 base, J shed 5 bases, and the junction held 13 bases outside the gene matches. The CDR3 loop spans 18 amino acids. Germline V gives CDR1 MGHRA, CDR2 YSYEKL. The CDR3 DNA reads as TGCGCCAGCAGCCAAGGAGGGGGACAGGGGCCCCGGGGAACTGAAGCTTTCTTT. This codes for CASSQGGGQGPRGTEAFF.

Remarks on this clone: At one of its ends the junction is not consistent with the germline gene, which may arise from a read error. The chain combines TRBV27 with TRBJ1-2; 8 bases map to TRBD1. The CDR3 length is 17 residues. From germline, CDR1 is MNHEY and CDR2 SMNVEV (reference sequence). The CDR3 reads CASSFSYLDRDNYGHTF. CDR3 coding DNA: TGTGCCAGCAGTTTCTCGTACCTGGACAGGGACAACTATGGCCACACCTTC.

This chain connects TRBV9 to TRBJ1-3, with D perhaps matching TRBD1 (6 bases). Germline CDR1 reads SGDLS; CDR2 reads YYNGEE. The CDR3 runs 17 residues. Trimming left V 4 bases short and J 4 bases short, with 21 bases between. The CDR3 DNA reads TGTGCCAGCAGCTTCAATGTAGGGAGGGGGTCAGGAAACACCATATATTTT. It specifies CASSFNVGRGSGNTIYF.

CDR3 sequence (DNA): TGTGCCACCAGCAGAGATTTTAGGGGTTGGAACACTGAAGCTTTCTTT. It codes for CATSRDFRGWNTEAFF. V usage is TRBV15 and J usage is TRBJ1-1; TRBD1 is a possible D gene (5 bases). This CDR3 spans 16 amino acids. V lost 0 bases, J lost 1 base, and 12 bases lay in between. The V gene's germline CDR1 is LNHNV and CDR2 YYDKDF (reference sequence).

Remarks on this clone: The same CDR3 is also encoded by other DNA sequences in this sample. This sequence joins TRBV27 and TRBJ1-5; unclear D gene. Trimming stripped 1 base from V and 1 base from J, with 5 bases between. Per the germline V gene, CDR1 is MNHEY and CDR2 is SMNVEV (reference sequence). The CDR3 is 14 residues long. The CDR3 sequence is CASSLLGSNQPQHF. The CDR3 region has the DNA TGTGCCAGCAGTTTATTGGGCAGCAATCAGCCCCAGCATTTT.

This clone has just one count. The rearrangement uses TRBV5-4 and TRBJ2-3, with 10 bases identical to TRBD2. The CDR3 runs to 15 residues. Germline-derived CDR1 and CDR2 are SGHNT and YYREEE (reference sequence). V shed 2 bases and J 4 bases; nucleotides not matched to a gene: 4. The CDR3, as DNA: TGTGCCAGCAGCTTAGCGGGAGGGGGGGCAGATACGCAGTATTTT. Translated: CASSLAGGGADTQYF.

The sample holds one count of this clone. Other DNA sequences in the same sample also yield this CDR3. The chain couples TRBV18 to TRBJ2-7, with 7 bases identical to TRBD1. CDR1 and CDR2 (germline): KGHSH, LQKENI. The V and J ends lost 3 bases and 1 base, in that order; junction bases with no gene match: 0. The CDR3 is made up of 13 amino acids. This CDR3 reads CASSPGQSYEQYF. The CDR3 DNA is TGTGCCAGCTCACCGGGACAGTCCTACGAGCAGTACTTC.

The V gene is TRBV28, the J gene TRBJ1-2; possible D gene TRBD1, 5 bases. The CDR3 spans 14 residues. Germline loops: CDR1 MDHEN, CDR2 SYDVKM. Trimming took 2 bases from V and 2 from J, leaving 9 bases between them. The CDR3 protein is CASSLVQVNYGYTF. CDR3 coding DNA: TGTGCCAGCAGTTTAGTACAGGTCAACTATGGCTACACCTTC.

The chain is built from TRBV4-1 and TRBJ2-3, with 8 bases lining up with TRBD2. V trimming: 1 base; J trimming: 1 base; junction bases outside the gene matches: 1. Germline lookup yields CDR1 MGHRA and CDR2 YSYEKL. The CDR3 spans 15 residues. The chain's CDR3 is CASSQAGRGTDTQYF. CDR3 DNA sequence: TGCGCCAGCAGCCAAGCCGGGAGGGGCACAGATACGCAGTATTTT.

The rearrangement links TRBV4-1 to TRBJ2-5, with 7 positions matching TRBD2. Trimming took 0 bases from V and 1 from J; bases not matched to a gene: 5. The CDR3 covers 16 residues. From germline, CDR1 is MGHRA and CDR2 YSYEKL. In DNA form, the CDR3 reads TGCGCCAGCAGCCAAGAGACTAGCAGGAGCCAAGAGACCCAGTACTTC. Protein product: CASSQETSRSQETQYF.

V and J are TRBV27 and TRBJ2-1; 9 bases fit TRBD2. This CDR3 contains 16 residues. Germline trimming cut 4 bases from V and 0 bases from J; bases unmatched to any gene: 4. Germline assignment: CDR1 MNHEY and CDR2 SMNVEV (reference sequence). The CDR3 DNA is TGTGCCAGCAGTTACACGGGACTAGCCTCCTACAATGAGCAGTTCTTC. Protein product: CASSYTGLASYNEQFF.

The chain uses TRBV5-6 and TRBJ1-4; TRBD1 matches at 7 bases. This CDR3 region has 13 residues. The germline V gene encodes CDR1 SGHDT and CDR2 YYEEEE. Losses at the gene ends were 4 bases for V and 10 bases for J; bases not matched to a gene: 7. The CDR3 loop reads CASSPRQGSKLFF. CDR3 coding DNA: TGTGCCAGCAGCCCACGACAGGGTTCAAAACTGTTTTTT.

The chain has TRBV2 and TRBJ2-5; no reliable D call. Trimming removed 1 base from V and 1 base from J, with 4 bases in between. Germline V lookup: CDR1 SNHLY, CDR2 FYNNEI. The CDR3 loop spans 13 amino acids. The chain's CDR3 is CASSEGPQETQYF. CDR3 bases: TGTGCCAGCAGTGAAGGGCCCCAAGAGACCCAGTACTTC.

CDR3 loop: CASSYSIAYEQYF. CDR3 bases: TGTGCCAGCAGTTACTCGATCGCGTACGAGCAGTACTTC. The gene calls are TRBV6-5 and TRBJ2-7; the D is unclear. V lost 0 bases, J lost 4 bases, and 7 bases lay in between. Germline V gene data show CDR1 as MNHEY and CDR2 as SVGAGI. The CDR3 spans 13 residues.